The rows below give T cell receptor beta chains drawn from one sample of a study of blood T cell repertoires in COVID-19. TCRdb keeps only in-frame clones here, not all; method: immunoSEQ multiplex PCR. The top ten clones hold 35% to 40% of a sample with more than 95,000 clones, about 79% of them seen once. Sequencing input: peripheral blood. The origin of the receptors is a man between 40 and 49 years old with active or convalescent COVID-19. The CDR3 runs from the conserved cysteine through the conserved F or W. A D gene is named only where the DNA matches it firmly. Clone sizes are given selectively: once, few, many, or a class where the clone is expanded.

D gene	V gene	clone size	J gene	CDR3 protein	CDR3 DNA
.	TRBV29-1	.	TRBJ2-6	CSVSTGVFSGANVLTF	TGCAGCGTTTCGACAGGCGTGTTCTCTGGGGCCAACGTCCTGACTTTC
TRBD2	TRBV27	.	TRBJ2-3	CASRTSGRADTQYF	TGTGCCAGTAGGACTAGCGGGAGGGCAGATACGCAGTATTTT
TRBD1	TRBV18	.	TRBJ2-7	CASSPPDRVDEQYF	TGTGCCAGCTCACCGCCCGACAGGGTCGACGAGCAGTACTTC
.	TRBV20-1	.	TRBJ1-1	CSALSGVEAFF	TGCAGTGCCCTGAGCGGGGTAGAAGCTTTCTTT
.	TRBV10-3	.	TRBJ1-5	CAISESGSSQPQHF	TGTGCCATCAGTGAATCGGGGTCTAGCCAGCCCCAGCATTTT
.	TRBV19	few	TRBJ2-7	CASSIVRGTTYEQYF	TGTGCCAGTAGTATAGTTCGGGGGACGACCTACGAGCAGTACTTC
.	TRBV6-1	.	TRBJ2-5	CASSVVGAGTYVETQYF	TGTGCCAGCAGTGTCGTCGGAGCCGGGACATATGTAGAGACCCAGTACTTC
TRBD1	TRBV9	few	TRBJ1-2	CASSVAGTGDDYGYTF	TGTGCCAGCAGCGTAGCCGGGACAGGGGATGACTATGGCTACACCTTC
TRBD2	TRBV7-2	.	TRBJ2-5	CASSLSSGGDQETQYF	TGTGCCAGCAGCTTGTCTAGCGGGGGTGATCAAGAGACCCAGTACTTC
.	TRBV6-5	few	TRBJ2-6	CASSYSAAGANVLTF	TGTGCCAGCAGTTACTCTGCGGCCGGGGCCAACGTCCTGACTTTC
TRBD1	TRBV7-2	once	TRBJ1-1	CASRGGHLNTEAFF	TGTGCCAGCAGAGGGGGCCACCTCAACACTGAAGCTTTCTTT
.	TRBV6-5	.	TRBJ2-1	CATAQSRGDEQFF	TGTGCCACTGCACAGTCGCGCGGGGATGAGCAGTTCTTC
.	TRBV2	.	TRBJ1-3	CACTGTGNTIYF	TGTGCCTGCACAGGGACTGGAAACACCATATATTTT
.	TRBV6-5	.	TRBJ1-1	CASSYRGFDTEAFF	TGTGCCAGCAGTTACAGGGGTTTCGACACTGAAGCTTTCTTT
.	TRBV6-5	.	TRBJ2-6	CASSYAAGAGANVLTF	TGTGCCAGCAGTTACGCGGCGGGTGCCGGGGCCAACGTCCTGACTTTC
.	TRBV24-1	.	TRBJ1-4	CATGGGGSEKLFF	TGTGCCACCGGAGGTGGAGGGAGTGAAAAACTGTTTTTT
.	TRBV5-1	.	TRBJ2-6	CASSWTPSSGANVLTF	TGCGCCAGCAGTTGGACTCCCTCCTCTGGGGCCAACGTCCTGACTTTC
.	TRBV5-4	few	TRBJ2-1	CASSLLLNEQFF	TGTGCCAGCAGCCTATTACTCAATGAGCAGTTCTTC
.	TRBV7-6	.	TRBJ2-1	CASSPARSAYNEQFF	TGTGCCAGCAGCCCTGCGAGGTCCGCCTACAATGAGCAGTTCTTC
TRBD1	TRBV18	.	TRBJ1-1	CASSPPPRTGGIDTEAFF	TGTGCCAGCTCACCACCCCCTCGGACAGGGGGCATTGACACTGAAGCTTTCTTT
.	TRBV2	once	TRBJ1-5	CASTVVGQQPQHF	TGTGCCAGCACCGTCGTGGGCCAACAGCCCCAGCATTTT
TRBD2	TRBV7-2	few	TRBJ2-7	CASSLGAGARERLQEQYF	TGTGCCAGCAGCTTGGGAGCAGGTGCGCGGGAGAGACTGCAAGAGCAGTACTTC
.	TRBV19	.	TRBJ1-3	CASSLAGSSGNTIYF	TGTGCCAGTAGTTTGGCAGGCAGCTCTGGAAACACCATATATTTT
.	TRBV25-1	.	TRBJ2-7	CASSETNSYEQYF	TGTGCCAGCAGTGAGACAAATTCCTACGAGCAGTACTTC
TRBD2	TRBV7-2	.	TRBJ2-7	CASSPRQTSVSYEQYF	TGTGCCAGCAGCCCTCGGCAGACTAGCGTCTCCTACGAGCAGTACTTC
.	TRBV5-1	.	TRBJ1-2	CASSLESGEVDGYTF	TGCGCCAGCAGCTTGGAATCCGGAGAGGTGGATGGCTACACCTTC
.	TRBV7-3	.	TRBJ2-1	CASSFEAGRGYNEQFF	TGTGCCAGCAGCTTCGAGGCCGGGAGAGGTTACAATGAGCAGTTCTTC
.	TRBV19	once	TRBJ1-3	CASRTDGSGNTIYF	TGTGCCAGCAGGACTGACGGCTCTGGAAACACCATATATTTT
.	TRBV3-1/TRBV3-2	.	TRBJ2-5	CASSYRSGREETQYF	TGTGCCAGCAGCTATCGTTCGGGAAGGGAGGAGACCCAGTACTTC